The source of this T cell receptor beta chain is a study of blood T cell repertoires in COVID-19. The CDR3 consists of 10 residues. Germline CDR1 reads MNHEY; CDR2 reads SMNVEV (reference sequence). V was shortened by 2 bases and J by 9 bases, with 5 bases between the two germline ends. The assay was immunoSEQ multiplex PCR, and TCRdb's table has in-frame clones only and misses some. Among under 60,000 clones listed, roughly 87% were seen once. The clonotype originates from a human donor with acute or convalescent COVID-19. The donor label of this sample is uncertain. Input material: peripheral blood. This chain uses TRBV27 with TRBJ2-7; no clear D gene. The CDR3 bases are TGTGCCAGCAGTTTACCCGGGCAGTACTTC. It yields the protein CASSLPGQYF.